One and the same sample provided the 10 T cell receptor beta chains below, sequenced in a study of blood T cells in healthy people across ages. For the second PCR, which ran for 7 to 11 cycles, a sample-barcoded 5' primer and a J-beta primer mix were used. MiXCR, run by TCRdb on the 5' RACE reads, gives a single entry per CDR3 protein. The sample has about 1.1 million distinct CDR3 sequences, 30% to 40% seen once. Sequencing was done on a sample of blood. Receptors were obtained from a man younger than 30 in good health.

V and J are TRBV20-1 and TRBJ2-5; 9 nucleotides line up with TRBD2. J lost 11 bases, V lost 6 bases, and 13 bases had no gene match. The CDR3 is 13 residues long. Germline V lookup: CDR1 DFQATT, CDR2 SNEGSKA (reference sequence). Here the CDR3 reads CSAIAGGSREQYF. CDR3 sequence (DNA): TGCAGTGCAATCGCGGGGGGGAGTAGGGAGCAGTACTTC.

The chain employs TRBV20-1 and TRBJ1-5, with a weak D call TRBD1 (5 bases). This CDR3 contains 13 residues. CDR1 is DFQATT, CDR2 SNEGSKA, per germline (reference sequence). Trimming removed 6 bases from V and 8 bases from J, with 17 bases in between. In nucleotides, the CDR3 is TGCAGTGCAAGGCGGGGCCTTGAGGAGCCCCAGCATTTT. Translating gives CSARRGLEEPQHF.

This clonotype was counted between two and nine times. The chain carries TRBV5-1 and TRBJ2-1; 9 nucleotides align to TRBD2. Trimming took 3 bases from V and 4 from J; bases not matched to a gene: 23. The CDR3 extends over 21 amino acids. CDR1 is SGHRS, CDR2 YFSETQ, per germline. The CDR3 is CASSSPPSSSKREALYNEQFF. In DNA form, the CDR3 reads TGCGCCAGCAGCTCCCCTCCATCATCGTCTAAGCGGGAGGCCCTTTACAATGAGCAGTTCTTC.

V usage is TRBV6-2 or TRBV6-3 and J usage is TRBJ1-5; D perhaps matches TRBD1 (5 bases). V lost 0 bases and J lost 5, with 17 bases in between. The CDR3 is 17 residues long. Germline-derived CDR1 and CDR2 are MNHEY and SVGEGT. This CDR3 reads CASSYSGGTEQYQPQHF. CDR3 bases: TGTGCCAGCAGTTACTCGGGGGGGACGGAGCAATATCAGCCCCAGCATTTT.

CDR3 nucleotide sequence: TGCAGTGCTAGAATGGCTAGCGGGATAGTACATGAGCAGTTCTTC. It yields the protein CSARMASGIVHEQFF. The rearrangement joins TRBV20-1 to TRBJ2-1; TRBD2 aligns across 9 bases. V was clipped by 2 bases and J by 8 bases; unmatched bases: 10. This CDR3 is built from 15 residues. CDR1 DFQATT and CDR2 SNEGSKA come from the germline V gene (reference sequence).

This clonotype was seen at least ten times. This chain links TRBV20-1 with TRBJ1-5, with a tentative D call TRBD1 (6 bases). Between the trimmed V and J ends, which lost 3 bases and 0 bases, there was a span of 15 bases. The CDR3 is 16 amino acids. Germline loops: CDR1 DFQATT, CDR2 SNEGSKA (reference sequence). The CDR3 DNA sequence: TGCAGTGCTAGCGCACGGGACACTTTTAGCAATCAGCCCCAGCATTTT. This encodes CSASARDTFSNQPQHF.

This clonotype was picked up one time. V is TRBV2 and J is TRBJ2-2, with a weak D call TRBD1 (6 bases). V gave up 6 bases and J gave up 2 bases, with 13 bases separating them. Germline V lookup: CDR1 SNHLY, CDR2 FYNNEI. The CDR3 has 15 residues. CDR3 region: CASRGAQGNTGELFF. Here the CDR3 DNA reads TGTGCCAGCAGGGGGGCACAGGGTAACACCGGGGAGCTGTTTTTT. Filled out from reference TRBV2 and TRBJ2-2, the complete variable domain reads EPEVTQTPSHQVTQMGQEVILRCVPISNHLYFYWYRQILGQKVEFLVSFYNNEISEKSEIFDDQFSVERPDGSNFTLKIRSTKLEDSAMYFCASRGAQGNTGELFFGEGSRLTVL.

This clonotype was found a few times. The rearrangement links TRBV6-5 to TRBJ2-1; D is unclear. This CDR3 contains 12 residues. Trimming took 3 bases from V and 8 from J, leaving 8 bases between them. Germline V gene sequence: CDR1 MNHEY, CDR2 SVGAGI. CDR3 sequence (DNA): TGTGCCAGCAGTTATGGGCGAGATGAGCAGTTCTTC. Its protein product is CASSYGRDEQFF.

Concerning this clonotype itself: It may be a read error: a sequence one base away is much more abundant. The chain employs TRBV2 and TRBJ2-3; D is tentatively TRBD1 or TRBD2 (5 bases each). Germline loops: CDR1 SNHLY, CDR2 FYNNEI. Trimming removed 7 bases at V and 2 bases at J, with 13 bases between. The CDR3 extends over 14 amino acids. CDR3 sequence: CASTRDPYTDTQYF. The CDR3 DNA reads TGTGCCAGCACTAGGGACCCCTACACAGATACGCAGTATTTT.

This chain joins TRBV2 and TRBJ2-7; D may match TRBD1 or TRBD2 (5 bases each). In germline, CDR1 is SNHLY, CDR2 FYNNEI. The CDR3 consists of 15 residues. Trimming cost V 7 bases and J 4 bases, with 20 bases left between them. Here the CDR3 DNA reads TGTGCCAGCAAGCCCCCCCGGGACCACAGATACGAGCAGTACTTC. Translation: CASKPPRDHRYEQYF.